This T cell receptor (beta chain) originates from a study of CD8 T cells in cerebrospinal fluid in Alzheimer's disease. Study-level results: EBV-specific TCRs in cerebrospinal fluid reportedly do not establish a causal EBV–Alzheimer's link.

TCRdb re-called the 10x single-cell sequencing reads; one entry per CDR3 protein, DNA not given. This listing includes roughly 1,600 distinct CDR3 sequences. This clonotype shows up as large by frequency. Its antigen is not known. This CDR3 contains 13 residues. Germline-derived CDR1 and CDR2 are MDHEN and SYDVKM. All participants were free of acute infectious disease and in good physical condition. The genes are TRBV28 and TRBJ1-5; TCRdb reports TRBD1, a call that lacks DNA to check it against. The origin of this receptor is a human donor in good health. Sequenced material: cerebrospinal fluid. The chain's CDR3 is CASRLLGGQPQHF.